The T cell receptor (beta chain) described here comes from a study of identical twins (dated by TCRdb to about 2016). With regard to the full study: To test whether fetal clonotypes persist, the study used deep sequencing on TCR alpha and beta repertoires from monozygotic twins, unrelated adults of various ages, and cord blood. To rule out contamination, replicate twin experiments were performed at different times with different library preparation protocols.

Library prep was done by 5' RACE. Reads for this sample came from an Illumina HiSeq 2000. Template switching introduced a universal primer binding site; the final cDNA contained a unique molecular identifier, enabling accurate counting of TCR cDNA molecules. First-strand cDNA for TCR alpha and beta chains was synthesized from specific primers in the conserved constant-segment region. To control for contamination, every cDNA library was double barcoded, receiving both a SMART-Mk sample barcode and Illumina barcodes. Two successive PCR steps introduced TruSeq adapter sequences along with Illumina sample barcodes. The Illumina HiSeq platform was used with custom primers to sequence TCR alpha and beta cDNA libraries. In the original analysis: Unique molecular identifiers were extracted from raw reads with MiGEC, and CDR3 positions were determined with MiXCR. For each individual, recombination models were inferred using an EM algorithm with the repgenHMM and IGoR tools. The tcR package in R was used for shared clonotype analysis, with sharing normalized by the product of cloneset sizes. To study raw recombination free of thymic and clonal selection effects, out-of-frame nonproductive sequences were analyzed. TCRdb cleaned the public reads at Q25 with fastp, built clones with MiXCR and kept in-frame beta chains. Every entry covers one CDR3 protein and lists the most common genes and DNA from its rows. TCRdb, not the original authors, processed these V and J calls. The sample includes 700,000 or so distinct CDR3 sequences, with more than 6.5% observed a single time. The ten biggest clones cover around 0.98% of the sample.

V is cut by 6 bases and J by 3 bases, and the space between the germline ends is 9 bases. In the germline V gene, CDR1 corresponds to MNHNS and CDR2 to SASEGT. From the cysteine up to the phenylalanine, the CDR3 has a length of 13 residues. Only CDR3 DNA remains: 39 bases, in frame from the first base. Only healthy Caucasian donors were included. The twin cohort consisted of three pairs of female monozygotic twins, all aged roughly 18 to 29 years. The RNA used for TCR libraries was isolated from peripheral blood mononuclear cells. In its sample, this clonotype was seen many times. Which antigen it targets is not known. No much larger clonotype is one base removed from it; base qualities were not supplied. On the study overall, not on this receptor specifically: Compared with coincidental sharing between unrelated individuals, out-of-frame TCR alpha sequences shared between twins had an excess of sequences with low generation probability. Abundant cord blood beta clonotypes had fewer insertions, young adult naive repertoires showed a similar but weaker trend, and memory repertoires showed no such trend. Invariant T cells such as MAIT and iNKT could partly confound zero-insertion analyses, though diverse VJ usage argued against this for most clonotypes. In monozygotic twins, recombination models systematically underestimated out-of-frame TCR alpha sharing, but the models matched the sharing seen between unrelated individuals. In beta out-of-frame sequences, excess twin sharing was weaker, because having fewer shared sequences lowered the signal-to-noise ratio. Because the same donors could not be followed over many years, the conclusions depended on cross-sectional statistical analysis.

The sample was also linked to a second study, of yellow fever vaccine responses in identical twins. As the second study states: According to the authors, the vaccine-induced T cell response in identical twins seemed to be partly convergent and partly specific to each individual. The study precisely tracked vaccine-responding T cell clones in identical twins.

Here the chain combines TRBV6-1 and TRBJ1-5, with the D gene too uncertain to name. The source material was PBMCs. The clonotype comes from a woman under 30 in good health. The nucleotides read TGTGCCAGCAGCTCCGGGAACAATCAGCCCCAGCATTTT. Translated, this is CASSSGNNQPQHF.